This T cell receptor beta chain stems from a study of blood T cell repertoires in COVID-19. In the study overall: Researchers got acute and convalescent COVID-19 samples from the United States, Italy and Spain. Nucleic acid was either cDNA or gDNA, and it came from T cells, B-cell-depleted T cells, or PBMCs.

In the original processing: Estimates of nucleated cell counts were drawn from the amplification of reference gene primers. The assay was immunoSEQ multiplex PCR, and TCRdb's table has in-frame clones only and misses some. D and trimming were read from the DNA, whereas the V and J calls and clone size are those reported in that table. This table holds over 45,000 clones, more than 75% found once. The sample taken for sequencing was peripheral blood. The receptor's source is a man in his fifties with active COVID-19.

This CDR3 is CASSLGLTGDYGYTF. The CDR3 region has the DNA TGCGCCAGCAGCTTGGGTCTGACAGGAGACTATGGCTACACCTTC. J is TRBJ1-2 and V is TRBV5-1; weak D call: TRBD1 (6 bases). V shed 0 bases and J shed 3 bases, with 12 bases lying between them. Looked up from germline, CDR1 is SGHRS and CDR2 is YFSETQ. CDR3 length equals 15 residues.